The 14 T cell receptor beta chains reported below all come from one sample, sequenced in a study of blood T cell repertoires in COVID-19. This table comes from immunoSEQ multiplex PCR, and its TCRdb copy is limited to in-frame clones, with some not included. Of tens of thousands of clones listed, around 92% are singletons. The specimen was peripheral blood. The receptors come from a man over 45 with COVID-19, enrolled during active disease.

The sample holds a few counts of this clone. The chain uses TRBV11-2 and TRBJ1-2; TRBD1 is a possible D gene (6 bases). V dropped 1 base and J dropped 5 bases, with 14 bases sitting between them. Germline V CDR1 and CDR2: SGHAT, FQNNGV. This CDR3 has 15 residues. The CDR3 coding sequence is TGTGCCAGCAGCTTAGGTTCAGGGGCTTTTTATGGCTACACCTTC. Translated, it gives CASSLGSGAFYGYTF.

The rearrangement links TRBV19 to TRBJ1-1; 7 nucleotides align to TRBD1. CDR1 is LNHDA, CDR2 SQIVND, per germline (reference sequence). The J segment lost 4 bases and the V segment lost 7 bases, leaving 12 bases of the junction unmatched. The CDR3 has 15 residues. CDR3 region: CASKEGALVGTEAFF. CDR3 in DNA: TGTGCCAGTAAGGAGGGGGCGCTTGTGGGCACTGAAGCTTTCTTT.

CDR3 sequence: CASSDRGTEAFF. The CDR3 coding sequence is TGTGCCAGCAGTGACAGGGGGACTGAAGCTTTCTTT. V and J are TRBV25-1 and TRBJ1-1, with 7 nucleotides matching TRBD1. Trimming at V came to 3 bases and at J to 5 bases, leaving 0 bases not matched to a gene. Looked up from germline, CDR1 is MGHDK and CDR2 is SYGVNS. CDR3 length equals 12 residues.

CDR3 sequence reads: CASSIAPRVDTQYF. CDR3 nucleotides: TGTGCCAGTAGTATAGCTCCCAGGGTCGATACGCAGTATTTT. This chain joins TRBV19 and TRBJ2-3; TRBD1 might be the D (5 bases). V gave up 1 base and J gave up 6 bases, with 11 bases separating them. Germline V gives CDR1 LNHDA, CDR2 SQIVND (reference sequence). This CDR3 is 14 amino acids long. Using reference TRBV19 and TRBJ2-3 for the parts outside the CDR3, the full variable domain is DGGITQSPKYLFRKEGQNVTLSCEQNLNHDAMYWYRQDPGQGLRLIYYSQIVNDFQKGDIAEGYSVSREKKESFPLTVTSAQKNPTAFYLCASSIAPRVDTQYFGPGTRLTVL.

The J gene is TRBJ1-2, the V gene TRBV29-1, with D perhaps TRBD1 (5 bases). The CDR3 has 13 residues. Germline V lookup: CDR1 SQVTM, CDR2 ANQGSEA. V lost 7 bases to trimming and J lost 7 bases, with 19 bases between them. The chain's CDR3 is CSAEPPPGGGYTF. CDR3 bases: TGCAGCGCCGAGCCACCTCCCGGGGGTGGCTACACCTTC.

V is TRBV7-9 and J is TRBJ1-4, with TRBD1 identical over 8 bases. V lost 8 bases to trimming and J lost 5 bases; unmatched junction nucleotides: 13. CDR1 SEHNR and CDR2 FQNEAQ come from the germline V gene (reference sequence). This CDR3 contains 16 residues. The CDR3 loop is CASGGTGHFPNEKLFF. CDR3 bases: TGTGCCAGCGGGGGGACAGGCCATTTCCCCAATGAAAAACTGTTTTTT.

The chain couples TRBV5-4 to TRBJ1-2; maybe TRBD1 (6 bases). Trimming took off 4 bases at V and 0 bases at J, with 13 bases between the two ends. This CDR3 is built from 15 residues. Germline CDR1 SGHNT, CDR2 YYREEE (reference sequence). This CDR3 reads CASSQPGQPNYGYTF. The CDR3 coding sequence is TGTGCCAGCAGCCAACCGGGACAACCTAACTATGGCTACACCTTC.

The chain couples TRBV15 to TRBJ2-5, with TRBD1 identical over 8 bases. In germline, CDR1 is LNHNV, CDR2 YYDKDF (reference sequence). CDR3 size: 16 residues. The trim removed 0 bases at V and 6 bases at J, leaving 9 bases unmatched. CDR3 DNA sequence: TGTGCCACCAGCAGAGATAGTACAGGGGGTGTCCAGACCCAGTACTTC. Translating gives CATSRDSTGGVQTQYF.

The chain carries TRBV6-5 and TRBJ1-1; no clear D gene. Germline V lookup: CDR1 MNHEY, CDR2 SVGAGI. V was cut by 5 bases and J by 5 bases, with 9 bases left in between. The CDR3 runs 12 residues. For the CDR3, the DNA is TGTGCCAGCAGTCAACGGTGGACTGAAGCTTTCTTT. Protein sequence: CASSQRWTEAFF.

The chain is built from TRBV19 and TRBJ1-5; TRBD1 agrees at 8 bases. There are 14 residues in the CDR3. V gave up 5 bases and J gave up 6 bases; unmatched junction bases: 6. Germline V gives CDR1 LNHDA, CDR2 SQIVND (reference sequence). The CDR3 protein is CASSPQGASQPQHF. For the CDR3, the DNA is TGTGCCAGTAGTCCTCAGGGGGCTAGTCAGCCCCAGCATTTT.

The chain couples TRBV6-1 to TRBJ2-7; maybe TRBD1 (5 bases). Germline CDR1 and CDR2: MNHNS and SASEGT. Trimming left V 2 bases short and J 8 bases short, with 13 bases between. There are 13 residues in the CDR3. The CDR3 DNA is TGTGCCAGCAGTGAACTAGGGGTAAATAAGCAGTACTTC. It is translated as CASSELGVNKQYF.

V gene TRBV6-1 combines with J gene TRBJ1-5; 7 bases line up with TRBD1. The CDR3 sequence is 15 residues long. CDR1 and CDR2 (germline): MNHNS, SASEGT. With 1 base clipped from V and 3 bases from J, the junction kept 3 bases outside the gene matches. The CDR3 loop reads CASSEGGQINQPQHF. DNA of the CDR3: TGTGCCAGCAGTGAAGGGGGACAGATCAATCAGCCCCAGCATTTT.

The CDR3 is CASSYGGLYQETQYF. The CDR3 nucleotides are TGTGCCAGCAGTTACGGCGGGCTGTACCAAGAGACCCAGTACTTC. This chain joins TRBV6-5 and TRBJ2-5, with a weak D call TRBD2 (5 bases). Trimming took 2 bases from V and 0 from J, leaving 10 bases between them. Germline assignment: CDR1 MNHEY and CDR2 SVGAGI. The length of the CDR3 is 15 residues.

The chain combines TRBV5-5 with TRBJ2-2, with a possible D match to TRBD2 (5 bases). CDR3 length: 14 amino acids. V lost 1 base to trimming and J lost 7 bases, with 11 bases between them. Germline V gene lookup returns CDR1 SGHKS and CDR2 YYEKEE (reference sequence). The CDR3 loop reads CASSLSPEVGELFF. The DNA of the CDR3 is TGTGCCAGCAGCTTGAGTCCGGAGGTCGGGGAGCTGTTTTTT.